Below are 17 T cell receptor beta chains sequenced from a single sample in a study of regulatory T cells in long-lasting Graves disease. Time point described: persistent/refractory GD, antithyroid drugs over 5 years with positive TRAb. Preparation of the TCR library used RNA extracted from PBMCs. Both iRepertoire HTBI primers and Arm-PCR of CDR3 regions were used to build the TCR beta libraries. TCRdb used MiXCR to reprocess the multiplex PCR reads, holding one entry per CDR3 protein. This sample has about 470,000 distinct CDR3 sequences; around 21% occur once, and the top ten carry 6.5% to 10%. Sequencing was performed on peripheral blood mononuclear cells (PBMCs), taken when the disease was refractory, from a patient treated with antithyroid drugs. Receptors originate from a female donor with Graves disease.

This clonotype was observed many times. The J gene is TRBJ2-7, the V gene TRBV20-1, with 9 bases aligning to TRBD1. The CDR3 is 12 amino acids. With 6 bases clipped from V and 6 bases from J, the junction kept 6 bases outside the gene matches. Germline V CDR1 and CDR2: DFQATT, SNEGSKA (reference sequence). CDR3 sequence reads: CSAVGTGREQYF. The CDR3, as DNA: TGCAGTGCCGTCGGGACAGGGCGCGAGCAGTACTTC.

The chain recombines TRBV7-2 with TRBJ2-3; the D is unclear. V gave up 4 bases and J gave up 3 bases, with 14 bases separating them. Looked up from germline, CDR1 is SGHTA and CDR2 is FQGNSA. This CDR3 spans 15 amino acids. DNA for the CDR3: TGTGCCAGCAGCTATAGTCCGGGTGGGACAGATACGCAGTATTTT. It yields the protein CASSYSPGGTDTQYF.

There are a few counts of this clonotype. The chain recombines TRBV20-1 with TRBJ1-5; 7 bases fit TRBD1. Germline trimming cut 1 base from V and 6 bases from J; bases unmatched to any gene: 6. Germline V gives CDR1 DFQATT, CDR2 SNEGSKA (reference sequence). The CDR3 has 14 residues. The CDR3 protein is CSARGQGLAQPQHF. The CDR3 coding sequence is TGCAGTGCTAGAGGACAGGGCCTGGCTCAGCCCCAGCATTTT.

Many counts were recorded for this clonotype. The DNA of the CDR3 is TGTGCCAGCAGACCCCGGGACAGAGGATCCTACGAGCAGTACTTC. This gives the protein CASRPRDRGSYEQYF. The V and J genes are TRBV28 and TRBJ2-7; TRBD1 agrees at 7 bases. The germline CDR1 and CDR2 sequences are MDHEN and SYDVKM. With V trimmed by 6 bases and J by 1 base, 9 bases remained unmatched. The CDR3 is made up of 15 amino acids.

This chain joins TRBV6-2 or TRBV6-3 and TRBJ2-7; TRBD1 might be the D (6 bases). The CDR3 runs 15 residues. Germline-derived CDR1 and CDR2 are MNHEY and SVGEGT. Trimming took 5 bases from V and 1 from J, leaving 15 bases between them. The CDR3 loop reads CASSDFAGESYEQYF. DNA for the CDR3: TGTGCCAGCAGTGATTTCGCAGGGGAGTCCTACGAGCAGTACTTC.

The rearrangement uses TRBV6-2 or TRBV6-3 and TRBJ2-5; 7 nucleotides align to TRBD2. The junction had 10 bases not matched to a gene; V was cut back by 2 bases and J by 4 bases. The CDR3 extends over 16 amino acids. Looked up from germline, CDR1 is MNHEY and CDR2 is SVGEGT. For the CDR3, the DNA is TGTGCCAGCAGTTACCTCGGGGCAGGGAGGGGAGAGACCCAGTACTTC. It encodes CASSYLGAGRGETQYF.

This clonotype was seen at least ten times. In DNA form, the CDR3 reads TGTGCCAGCAGCTTATTCCGGACTAGCAATCCCACTACGCGGTACTTC. It specifies CASSLFRTSNPTTRYF. The rearrangement links TRBV7-8 to TRBJ2-7, with 8 bases identical to TRBD2. CDR3 length equals 16 residues. The V gene end was trimmed by 2 bases and the J gene end by 12 bases; junction bases not matched to a gene: 18. Germline lookup yields CDR1 SGHVS and CDR2 FQNEAQ.

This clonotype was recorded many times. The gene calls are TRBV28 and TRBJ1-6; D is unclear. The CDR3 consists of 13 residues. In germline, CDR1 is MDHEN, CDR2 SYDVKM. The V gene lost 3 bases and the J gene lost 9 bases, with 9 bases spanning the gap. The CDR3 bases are TGTGCCAGCAGTTTGGGCTGGGCTTCACCCCTCCACTTT. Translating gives CASSLGWASPLHF.

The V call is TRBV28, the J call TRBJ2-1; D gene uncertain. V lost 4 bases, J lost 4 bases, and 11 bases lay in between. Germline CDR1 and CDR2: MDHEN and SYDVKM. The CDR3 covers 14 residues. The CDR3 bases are TGTGCCAGCAGTTCTCCGACCCGATACAATGAGCAGTTCTTC. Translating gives CASSSPTRYNEQFF.

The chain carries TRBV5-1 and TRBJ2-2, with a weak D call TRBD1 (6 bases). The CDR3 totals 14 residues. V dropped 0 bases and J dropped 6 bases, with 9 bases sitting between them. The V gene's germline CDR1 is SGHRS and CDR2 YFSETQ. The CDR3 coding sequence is TGCGCCAGCAGCTTGGCCAGGGGTGCCGGGGAGCTGTTTTTT. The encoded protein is CASSLARGAGELFF.

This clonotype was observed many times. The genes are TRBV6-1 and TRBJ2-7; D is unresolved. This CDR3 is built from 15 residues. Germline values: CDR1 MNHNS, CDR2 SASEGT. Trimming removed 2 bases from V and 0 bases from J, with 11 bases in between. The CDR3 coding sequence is TGTGCCAGCAGTGAATTTTTGGGATACTCCTACGAGCAGTACTTC. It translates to CASSEFLGYSYEQYF.

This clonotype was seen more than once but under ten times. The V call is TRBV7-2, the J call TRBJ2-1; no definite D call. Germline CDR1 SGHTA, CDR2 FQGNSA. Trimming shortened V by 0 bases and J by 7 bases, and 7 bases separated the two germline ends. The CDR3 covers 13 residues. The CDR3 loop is CASSLAEANEQFF. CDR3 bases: TGTGCCAGCAGCTTAGCTGAAGCAAATGAGCAGTTCTTC. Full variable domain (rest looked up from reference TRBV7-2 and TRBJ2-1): GAGVSQSPSNKVTEKGKDVELRCDPISGHTALYWYRQSLGQGLEFLIYFQGNSAPDKSGLPSDRFSAERTGGSVSTLTIQRTQQEDSAVYLCASSLAEANEQFFGPGTRLTVL.

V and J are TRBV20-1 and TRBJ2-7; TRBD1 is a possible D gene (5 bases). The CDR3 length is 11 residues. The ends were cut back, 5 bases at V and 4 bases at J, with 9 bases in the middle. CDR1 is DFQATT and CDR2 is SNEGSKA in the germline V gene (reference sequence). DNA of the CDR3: TGCAGTGCTTCGACAGATTACGAGCAGTACTTC. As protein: CSASTDYEQYF.

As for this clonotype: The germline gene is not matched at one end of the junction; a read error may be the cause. The CDR3 region has the DNA TGCGCCAGCAGCTTGGAGGGGTTCACCGGGGAGCTGGTTTTT. Translating gives CASSLEGFTGELVF. The gene calls are TRBV9 and TRBJ2-2, with D maybe TRBD2 (6 bases). CDR1 is SGDLS and CDR2 is YYNGEE in the germline V gene. CDR3 size: 14 residues.

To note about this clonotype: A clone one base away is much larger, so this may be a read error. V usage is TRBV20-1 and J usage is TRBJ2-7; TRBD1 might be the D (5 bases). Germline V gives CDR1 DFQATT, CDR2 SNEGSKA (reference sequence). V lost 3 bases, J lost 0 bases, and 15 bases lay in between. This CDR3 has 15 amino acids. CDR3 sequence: CSASPDRTFSYEQYF. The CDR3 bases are TGCAGTGCTAGCCCCGACAGAACCTTCTCCTACGAGCAGTACTTC.

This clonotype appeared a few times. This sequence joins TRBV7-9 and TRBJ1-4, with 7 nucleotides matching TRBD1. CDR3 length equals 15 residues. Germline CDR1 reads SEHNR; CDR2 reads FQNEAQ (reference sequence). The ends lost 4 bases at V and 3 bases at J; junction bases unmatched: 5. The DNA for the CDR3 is TGTGCCAGCAGCTGGAGGGACAGATCTAATGAAAAACTGTTTTTT. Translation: CASSWRDRSNEKLFF.

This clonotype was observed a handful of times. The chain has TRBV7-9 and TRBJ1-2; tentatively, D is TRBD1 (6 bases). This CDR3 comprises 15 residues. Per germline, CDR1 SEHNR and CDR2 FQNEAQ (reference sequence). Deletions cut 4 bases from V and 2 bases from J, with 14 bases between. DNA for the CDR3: TGTGCCAGCAGCTCGGAGGACAGACCAAACTATGGCTACACCTTC. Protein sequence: CASSSEDRPNYGYTF.